This T cell receptor (beta chain) was documented in a study of CD8 T cells in Susac syndrome. RNA, at about 0.45 to 1 ug, was reverse transcribed with random hexamers. TCR beta CDR3 was amplified by immunoSEQ multiplex PCR. This amplification extended across 54 Vbeta and 13 Jbeta segments. TCRdb ran MiXCR on the immunoSEQ multiplex PCR reads and lists one entry per CDR3 protein. Seen here are 150,000 to 200,000 distinct CDR3 sequences, about 94% observed once, and the top ten hold over 0.12%. V shed 0 bases and J shed 6 bases, with 12 bases lying between them. In germline, CDR1 is LGHNA, CDR2 YSLEER. The CDR3 is made up of 15 amino acids.

Input material: CD4+ T cells from PBMCs. The TCR originated in a human donor in good health. This chain links TRBV4-3 with TRBJ1-5, with D possibly matching TRBD1 (5 bases). CDR3 residues: CASSQDVGGTQPQHF. CDR3 in DNA: TGCGCCAGCAGCCAAGATGTGGGGGGTACTCAGCCCCAGCATTTT.